One sample yielded the 9 T cell receptor beta chains listed below, sequenced in a study of blood T cell repertoires in COVID-19. Using immunoSEQ multiplex PCR, the repertoire was profiled, and TCRdb retains in-frame clones only, with some absent. Of some 150,000 clones in the sample, approximately 87% were seen once. The material sequenced was peripheral blood. These receptors originate from a woman aged 55-70 years with COVID-19, enrolled during active disease.

The rearrangement links TRBV24-1 to TRBJ1-2; D is perhaps TRBD1 (6 bases). The CDR3 has 14 residues. Germline assignment: CDR1 KGHDR and CDR2 SFDVKD. V was trimmed by 1 base and J by 6 bases, leaving 11 bases between them. This CDR3 is CATSDFQGIHGYTF. The CDR3 bases are TGTGCCACCAGTGATTTCCAGGGGATACATGGCTACACCTTC.

The chain couples TRBV3-1 (or the pseudogene TRBV3-2) to TRBJ1-2; D perhaps matches TRBD1 (5 bases). Looked up from germline, CDR1 is LGHDT and CDR2 is YNNKEL (reference sequence). The CDR3 is made up of 13 amino acids. Trimming took 6 bases from V and 4 from J, leaving 12 bases between them. This CDR3 reads CASSRGRAYGYTF. Written as DNA, the CDR3 is TGTGCCAGCAGTCGCGGCAGGGCCTATGGCTACACCTTC.

The chain uses TRBV6-5 and TRBJ1-1; 10 bases map to TRBD1. The CDR3 has 16 residues. Germline V gene data show CDR1 as MNHEY and CDR2 as SVGAGI. The V segment lost 3 bases and the J segment 5 bases; nucleotides outside the gene matches: 9. The CDR3 DNA reads as TGTGCCAGCAGTTATACGGGACAGGGGCTCGCAACTGAAGCTTTCTTT. Encoded protein: CASSYTGQGLATEAFF.

V is TRBV9 and J is TRBJ2-1, with 9 bases fitting TRBD1. The length of the CDR3 is 14 residues. Germline V gene sequence: CDR1 SGDLS, CDR2 YYNGEE. V shed 5 bases, J shed 10 bases, and the junction held 10 bases outside the gene matches. CDR3 protein: CASRGPGTGSEQFF. The CDR3 DNA follows: TGTGCCAGCAGAGGTCCCGGGACAGGGTCGGAGCAGTTCTTC.

The chain employs TRBV9 and TRBJ1-1, with a tentative D call TRBD1 (6 bases). The V gene's germline CDR1 is SGDLS and CDR2 YYNGEE. The CDR3 is 16 residues long. V lost 0 bases and J 6 bases, leaving 18 bases between the germline ends. The CDR3 bases are TGTGCCAGCAGCGTAGCTCAGGGGCCTTCTTTCTCTGAAGCTTTCTTT. Amino acid sequence: CASSVAQGPSFSEAFF.

The chain links TRBV29-1 to TRBJ1-2; TRBD1 might be the D (5 bases). Trimming took off 3 bases at V and 1 base at J, with 9 bases between the two ends. Germline assignment: CDR1 SQVTM and CDR2 ANQGSEA. This CDR3 has 13 residues. DNA of the CDR3: TGCAGCGTTGATCTGGGGGGTAACTATGGCTACACCTTC. This codes for CSVDLGGNYGYTF.

V is TRBV2 and J is TRBJ2-1; 7 bases fit TRBD2. J lost 9 bases, V lost 9 bases, and 8 bases had no gene match. CDR3 length: 12 residues. Germline CDR1 and CDR2: SNHLY and FYNNEI. The CDR3 loop reads CARGAGAGEQFF. DNA of the CDR3: TGTGCCAGAGGCGCGGGAGCGGGTGAGCAGTTCTTC.

In the case of this clone: Different DNA sequences within this sample yield the same CDR3. The V call is TRBV5-1, the J call TRBJ2-7, with D unresolved. CDR3 length: 13 residues. V dropped 4 bases and J dropped 0 bases, with 8 bases sitting between them. Germline lookup yields CDR1 SGHRS and CDR2 YFSETQ. CDR3 amino acids: CASSPDNSYEQYF. In nucleotides, the CDR3 is TGCGCCAGCAGCCCTGACAACTCCTACGAGCAGTACTTC.

Only a few counts were recorded for this clone. The CDR3 reads CSVLSGGNQPQHF. DNA for the CDR3: TGCAGCGTTTTATCAGGGGGCAATCAGCCCCAGCATTTT. The rearrangement uses TRBV29-1 and TRBJ1-5; a weak D match, TRBD1 (6 bases). Germline-derived CDR1 and CDR2 are SQVTM and ANQGSEA. This CDR3 is built from 13 residues. Trimming stripped 5 bases from V and 2 bases from J, with 10 bases between.